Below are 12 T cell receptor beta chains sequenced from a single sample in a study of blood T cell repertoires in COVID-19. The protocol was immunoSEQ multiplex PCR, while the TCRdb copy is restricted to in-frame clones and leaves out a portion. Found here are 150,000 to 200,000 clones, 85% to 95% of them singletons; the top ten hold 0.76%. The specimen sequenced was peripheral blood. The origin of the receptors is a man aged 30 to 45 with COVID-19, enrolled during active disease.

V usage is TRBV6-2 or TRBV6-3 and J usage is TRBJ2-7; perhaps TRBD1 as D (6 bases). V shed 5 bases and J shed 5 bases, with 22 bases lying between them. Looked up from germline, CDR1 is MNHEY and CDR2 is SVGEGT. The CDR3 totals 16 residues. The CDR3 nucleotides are TGTGCCAGCAGTAACCGACAGGCGGTCACCGGGGACGAGCAGTACTTC. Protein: CASSNRQAVTGDEQYF.

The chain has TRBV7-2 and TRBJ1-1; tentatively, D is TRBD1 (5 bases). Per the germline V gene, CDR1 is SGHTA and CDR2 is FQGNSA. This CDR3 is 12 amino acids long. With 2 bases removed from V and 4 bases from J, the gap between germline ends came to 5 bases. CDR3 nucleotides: TGTGCCAGCAGCTTAAGGGGCACTGAAGCTTTCTTT. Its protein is CASSLRGTEAFF.

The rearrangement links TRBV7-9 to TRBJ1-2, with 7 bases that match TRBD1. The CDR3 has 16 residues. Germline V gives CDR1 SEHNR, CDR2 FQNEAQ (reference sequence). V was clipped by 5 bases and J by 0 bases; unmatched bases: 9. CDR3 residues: CASSRAATGSNYGYTF. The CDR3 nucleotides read TGTGCCAGCAGCCGCGCGGCGACAGGGTCTAACTATGGCTACACCTTC.

The CDR3, as DNA: TGCGCCAGCACCCTGACAGGGTCGAACACTGAAGCTTTCTTT. The encoded protein is CASTLTGSNTEAFF. The chain has TRBV5-1 and TRBJ1-1, with 7 bases aligning to TRBD1. The CDR3 is made up of 14 amino acids. V dropped 6 bases and J dropped 1; count of bases not matched to a gene: 6. Germline lookup yields CDR1 SGHRS and CDR2 YFSETQ.

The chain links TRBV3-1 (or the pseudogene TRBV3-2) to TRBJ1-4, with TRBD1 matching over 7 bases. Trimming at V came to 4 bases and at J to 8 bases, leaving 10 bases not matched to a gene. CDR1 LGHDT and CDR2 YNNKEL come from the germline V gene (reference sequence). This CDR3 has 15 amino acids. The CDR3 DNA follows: TGTGCCAGCAGCCCAGTAAACGACAGGGACGAAAAACTGTTTTTT. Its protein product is CASSPVNDRDEKLFF.

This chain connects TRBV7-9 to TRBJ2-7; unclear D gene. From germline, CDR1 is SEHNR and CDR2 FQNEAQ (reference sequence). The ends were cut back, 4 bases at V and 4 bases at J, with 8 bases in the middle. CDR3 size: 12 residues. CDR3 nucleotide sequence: TGTGCCAGCAGCTCCGAGGCTTACGAGCAGTACTTC. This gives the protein CASSSEAYEQYF.

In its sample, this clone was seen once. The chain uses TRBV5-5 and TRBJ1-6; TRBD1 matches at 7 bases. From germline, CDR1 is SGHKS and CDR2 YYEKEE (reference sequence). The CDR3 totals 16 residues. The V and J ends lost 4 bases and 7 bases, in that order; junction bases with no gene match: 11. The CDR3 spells CASSPSGGYSNSPLHF. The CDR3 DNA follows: TGTGCCAGCAGCCCTTCAGGGGGATATTCGAATTCACCCCTCCACTTT.

The CDR3 spells CASSEFQGRRNTIYF. CDR3 nucleotides: TGTGCCAGCAGTGAATTCCAGGGGCGAAGAAACACCATATATTTT. This chain uses TRBV25-1 with TRBJ1-3; possibly TRBD1 for D (6 bases). The CDR3 totals 15 residues. Trimming pared 1 base from V and 5 bases from J, leaving 12 bases between. CDR1 is MGHDK and CDR2 is SYGVNS in the germline V gene.

The CDR3 spells CASSVAYRVGSDTQYF. DNA for the CDR3: TGTGCCAGCAGCGTAGCGTACAGGGTTGGCTCAGATACGCAGTATTTT. This chain connects TRBV9 to TRBJ2-3; perhaps TRBD1 as D (6 bases). The V end was cut by 0 bases, the J end by 4 bases, with 15 bases between. Germline V gene data show CDR1 as SGDLS and CDR2 as YYNGEE. This CDR3 contains 16 residues.

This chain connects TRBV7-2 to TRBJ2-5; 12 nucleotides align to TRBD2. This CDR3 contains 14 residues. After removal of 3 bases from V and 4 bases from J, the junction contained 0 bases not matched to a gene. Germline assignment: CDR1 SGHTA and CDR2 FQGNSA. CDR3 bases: TGTGCCAGCAGCTTGACTAGCGGGGGAGAGACCCAGTACTTC. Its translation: CASSLTSGGETQYF.

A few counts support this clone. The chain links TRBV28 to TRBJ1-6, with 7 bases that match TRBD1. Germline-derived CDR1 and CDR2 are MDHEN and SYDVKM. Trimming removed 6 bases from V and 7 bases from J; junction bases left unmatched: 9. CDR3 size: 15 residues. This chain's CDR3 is CASRPPGTVNSPLHF. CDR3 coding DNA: TGTGCCAGCAGACCTCCCGGGACAGTAAATTCACCCCTCCACTTT.

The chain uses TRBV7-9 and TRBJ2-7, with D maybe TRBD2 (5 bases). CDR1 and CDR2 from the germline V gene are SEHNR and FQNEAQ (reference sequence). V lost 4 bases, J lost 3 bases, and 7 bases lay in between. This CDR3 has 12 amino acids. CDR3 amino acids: CASSSDYYEQYF. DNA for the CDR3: TGTGCCAGCAGCTCAGACTACTACGAGCAGTACTTC.